This paragraph reports one T cell receptor (beta chain). In the authors' workflow: Reference gene primers were amplified, and this amplification served to estimate nucleated cell counts. Generated by immunoSEQ multiplex PCR, the TCRdb table keeps only in-frame clones and is missing some. V and J calls and clone size follow that table, whereas D and trimming were derived from the DNA. The sample records 100,000 or so clones, more than 80% being singletons. This sample is part of a study of blood T cell repertoires in COVID-19. Trimming cost V 6 bases and J 0 bases; bases outside gene matches: 5. The CDR3 contains 15 residues. CDR1 and CDR2 from the germline V gene are MNHEY and SMNVEV (reference sequence).

V and J are TRBV27 and TRBJ2-1, with 7 nucleotides matching TRBD2. The sequence was obtained from a woman in her seventies with acute or convalescent COVID-19. Sequenced input: peripheral blood. DNA for the CDR3: TGTGCCAGCAGCCCAGGCGGGAGCTCCTACAATGAGCAGTTCTTC. Translating it yields CASSPGGSSYNEQFF.